The present T cell receptor (beta chain) was sequenced within a study of CD8 T cells in Susac syndrome. The germline V gene has CDR1 SGHTA and CDR2 FQGNSA. The CDR3 contains 14 residues. With 5 bases removed from V and 0 bases from J, the gap between germline ends came to 10 bases. RNA totalling roughly 0.45 to 1 ug underwent reverse transcription with random hexamers. Via MiXCR, TCRdb re-called the immunoSEQ multiplex PCR reads, giving one row per CDR3 protein. The sample lists about 120,000 distinct CDR3 sequences, 85% to 95% occurring once. This chain uses TRBV7-2 with TRBJ1-1; D possibly corresponds to TRBD1 (6 bases). The receptor's source is a human donor in good health. Specimen: CD8+ T cells from PBMCs. CDR3 in DNA: TGTGCCAGCAGCCGCGGGACACTGAACACTGAAGCTTTCTTT. Its protein is CASSRGTLNTEAFF.